This T cell receptor (beta chain) was identified during a study of T cell responses to AZD1222 COVID-19 vaccine. Study results and caveats: Repertoires in all cases were sampled only once the peak T cell response had passed. A mostly white British donor set with more females was recruited, and clonal diversity was possibly underestimated.

The table came from immunoSEQ multiplex PCR; TCRdb's copy has only in-frame clones and leaves some out. The sample includes about 200,000 clones, 85% to 95% of them seen just once. This clone was recorded once. Its antigen is still unknown. The CDR3 spans 16 residues. Losses at the gene ends were 0 bases for V and 7 bases for J; bases not matched to a gene: 2. The germline gives CDR1 SGHRS, CDR2 YFSETQ. This sequence joins TRBV5-1 and TRBJ1-6, with TRBD1 identical over 12 bases. This clonotype was obtained from an adult in good health. The specimen was peripheral blood, collected on day 0 of MenACWY control vaccination. The DNA of the CDR3 is TGCGCCAGCAGCTTGGATGGGACAGGGGGCAATTCACCCCTCCACTTT. This gives the protein CASSLDGTGGNSPLHF.